The 21 T cell receptor beta chains below all came from one sample that was sequenced in a study of STAT3 mutations in large granular lymphocyte leukemia. Their specific antigens are unknown. Findings and caveats of the study: In T-cell large granular lymphocyte leukemia, about half of patients showed multiple immunodominant subclonotypes.

Method: immunoSEQ multiplex PCR; TCRdb's copy keeps in-frame clones and lacks some. The sample comprises roughly 29,000 clones, more than 60% of which are singletons, and roughly 30% rests with the top ten. Sequencing was performed on peripheral blood mononuclear cells. The source of these receptors is a woman aged 45 to 65 with T-cell large granular lymphocyte leukemia. Some clones in this sample may be carry-over from other donors' samples.

The rearrangement uses TRBV7-9 and TRBJ2-1, with D possibly matching TRBD2 (6 bases). There are 12 residues in the CDR3. Trimming pared 5 bases from V and 12 bases from J, leaving 14 bases between. Germline V gene lookup returns CDR1 SEHNR and CDR2 FQNEAQ (reference sequence). This chain's CDR3 is CASSPDVGGQFF. CDR3 nucleotide sequence: TGTGCCAGCAGCCCAGACGTCGGGGGGCAGTTCTTC.

The J gene is TRBJ1-1, the V gene TRBV18; D is undetermined. The CDR3 spans 16 residues. CDR1 and CDR2 (germline): KGHSH, LQKENI. The V end was cut by 2 bases, the J end by 4 bases, with 17 bases between. The chain's CDR3 is CASSPSASLDGTEAFF. CDR3 nucleotides: TGTGCCAGCTCACCATCCGCCTCACTGGACGGCACTGAAGCTTTCTTT.

The chain couples TRBV27 to TRBJ2-2; TRBD1 matches at 11 bases. Germline CDR1 is MNHEY and CDR2 is SMNVEV (reference sequence). There are 19 residues in the CDR3. The J segment lost 2 bases and the V segment lost 3 bases, leaving 11 bases of the junction unmatched. Written as DNA, the CDR3 is TGTGCCAGCAGTTTTAGACTTCGGGACAGGGGGACAAACACCGGGGAGCTGTTTTTT. Its protein is CASSFRLRDRGTNTGELFF.

This clone was recorded only once. The V gene is TRBV25-1, the J gene TRBJ1-2; 9 bases fit TRBD1. Germline CDR1 is MGHDK and CDR2 is SYGVNS. The CDR3 loop spans 13 amino acids. V trimming: 4 bases; J trimming: 7 bases; junction bases outside the gene matches: 4. The DNA for the CDR3 is TGTGCCAGCAGTGTTGGGACAGGGTTTGGCTACACCTTC. Its translation is CASSVGTGFGYTF.

V and J are TRBV18 and TRBJ2-1; D possibly corresponds to TRBD2 (6 bases). The V end was cut by 2 bases, the J end by 8 bases, with 7 bases between. Germline V gene sequence: CDR1 KGHSH, CDR2 LQKENI. CDR3 length: 12 residues. The CDR3 spells CASSPGGYEQFF. In nucleotides, the CDR3 is TGTGCCAGCTCACCAGGGGGGTATGAGCAGTTCTTC.

The chain links TRBV5-1 to TRBJ2-5, with 8 positions matching TRBD2. From germline, CDR1 is SGHRS and CDR2 YFSETQ. The CDR3 has 16 amino acids. V trimming: 2 bases; J trimming: 3 bases; junction bases outside the gene matches: 9. The CDR3 spells CASSLGTRPLKETQYF. DNA of the CDR3: TGCGCCAGCAGCTTAGGGACTAGGCCACTCAAAGAGACCCAGTACTTC.

This clone was recorded a few times. The CDR3 region is CASRPMGTGVILGTIYF. The CDR3 DNA sequence: TGTGCCAGCAGACCCATGGGGACAGGGGTCATTCTAGGCACCATATATTTT. The rearrangement links TRBV28 to TRBJ1-3, with 10 bases matching TRBD1. The CDR3 is made up of 17 amino acids. CDR1 is MDHEN, CDR2 SYDVKM, per germline. V shed 6 bases and J 9 bases; nucleotides not matched to a gene: 17.

The gene calls are TRBV7-9 and TRBJ2-2; TRBD1 agrees at 7 bases. Germline V gives CDR1 SEHNR, CDR2 FQNEAQ (reference sequence). The CDR3 loop spans 16 amino acids. After removal of 0 bases from V and 3 bases from J, the junction contained 4 bases not matched to a gene. The CDR3 DNA is TGTGCCAGCAGCTTAGCGAGGGACAGAGACACCGGGGAGCTGTTTTTT. It translates to CASSLARDRDTGELFF.

J is TRBJ2-7 and V is TRBV7-9; 7 nucleotides line up with TRBD2. CDR1 SEHNR and CDR2 FQNEAQ come from the germline V gene (reference sequence). This CDR3 contains 12 residues. The ends lost 8 bases at V and 4 bases at J; junction bases unmatched: 5. The CDR3 coding sequence is TGTGCCAGCGGCGGGAGTGTATACGAGCAGTACTTC. Protein sequence: CASGGSVYEQYF.

J is TRBJ1-4 and V is TRBV7-9, with TRBD1 identical over 7 bases. From germline, CDR1 is SEHNR and CDR2 FQNEAQ (reference sequence). The CDR3 consists of 15 residues. Trimming took 1 base from V and 5 from J; bases not matched to a gene: 4. The CDR3: CASSLGGQMNEKLFF. The CDR3 DNA reads as TGTGCCAGCAGCTTAGGGGGACAGATGAATGAAAAACTGTTTTTT.

This clone was recorded once. The chain uses TRBV9 and TRBJ2-7, with TRBD1 matching 9 bases. This CDR3 is 14 amino acids long. Germline V lookup: CDR1 SGDLS, CDR2 YYNGEE. V dropped 0 bases and J dropped 5; count of bases not matched to a gene: 3. The CDR3 loop is CASSVGGTGNEQYF. In DNA, the CDR3 is TGTGCCAGCAGCGTAGGGGGGACAGGGAACGAGCAGTACTTC.

This chain connects TRBV28 to TRBJ2-5, with D tentatively TRBD2 (6 bases). Per germline, CDR1 MDHEN and CDR2 SYDVKM. This CDR3 has 15 residues. V was pared by 3 bases and J by 4 bases, with 15 bases between. CDR3 coding DNA: TGTGCCAGCAGTTTGGGACTGGGGATTCGAGAGACCCAGTACTTC. Translated, it gives CASSLGLGIRETQYF.

The CDR3 protein is CASSSPGQGANEQFF. The CDR3 DNA is TGTGCCAGCAGTTCCCCGGGACAGGGGGCGAATGAGCAGTTCTTC. The chain recombines TRBV28 with TRBJ2-1, with TRBD1 matching over 12 bases. V was clipped by 4 bases and J by 7 bases; unmatched bases: 5. From germline, CDR1 is MDHEN and CDR2 SYDVKM. The length of the CDR3 is 15 residues.

The V gene is TRBV5-1, the J gene TRBJ1-1, with 7 bases lining up with TRBD1. The CDR3 runs to 16 residues. The trim removed 4 bases at V and 1 base at J, leaving 10 bases unmatched. Per germline, CDR1 SGHRS and CDR2 YFSETQ. The CDR3 spells CASSARQGPTNTEAFF. CDR3 sequence (DNA): TGCGCCAGCAGCGCCAGACAGGGACCTACGAACACTGAAGCTTTCTTT.

The chain recombines TRBV7-9 with TRBJ2-7; 7 bases line up with TRBD2. Germline V lookup: CDR1 SEHNR, CDR2 FQNEAQ (reference sequence). The CDR3 length is 14 residues. V lost 0 bases, J lost 2 bases, and 1 base stayed unmatched. The CDR3 spells CASSLAGGAYEQYF. The DNA of the CDR3 is TGTGCCAGCAGCTTAGCTGGGGGGGCCTACGAGCAGTACTTC. Full variable domain (outside the CDR3, taken from reference TRBV7-9 and TRBJ2-7): DTGVSQNPRHKITKRGQNVTFRCDPISEHNRLYWYRQTLGQGPEFLTYFQNEAQLEKSRLLSDRFSAERPKGSFSTLEIQRTEQGDSAMYLCASSLAGGAYEQYFGPGTRLTVT.

This clone has a handful of counts. V is TRBV7-9 and J is TRBJ1-1; possibly TRBD1 for D (5 bases). Germline CDR1 reads SEHNR; CDR2 reads FQNEAQ (reference sequence). This CDR3 has 16 amino acids. V was trimmed by 5 bases and J by 5 bases, leaving 21 bases between them. The CDR3, as DNA: TGTGCCAGCAGCCTAGATCTGGCGGGGACGGTGACTGAAGCTTTCTTT. Its protein product is CASSLDLAGTVTEAFF.

This clone occurred once. In DNA form, the CDR3 reads TGTGCCTGGACCCGACAGGGCCTCAGCGAAAAACTGTTTTTT. Protein sequence: CAWTRQGLSEKLFF. The chain recombines TRBV30 with TRBJ1-4; 7 nucleotides line up with TRBD1. Unmatched junction bases numbered 10, after V lost 4 bases and J lost 8 bases. The V gene's germline CDR1 is GTSNPN and CDR2 SVGIG (reference sequence). The CDR3 length is 14 residues.

The chain links TRBV5-4 to TRBJ2-2, with 9 bases identical to TRBD1. In germline, CDR1 is SGHNT, CDR2 YYREEE (reference sequence). V shed 4 bases and J 6 bases; nucleotides not matched to a gene: 10. The CDR3 sequence is 16 residues long. CDR3 loop: CASSDRTGVRAGELFF. CDR3 DNA sequence: TGTGCCAGCAGCGATCGGACAGGGGTTAGGGCCGGGGAGCTGTTTTTT.

The chain uses TRBV30 and TRBJ1-5; 10 bases match TRBD1. The germline V gene has CDR1 GTSNPN and CDR2 SVGIG (reference sequence). The CDR3 covers 15 residues. The V segment lost 3 bases and the J segment 2 bases; nucleotides outside the gene matches: 4. The CDR3 coding sequence is TGTGCCTGGAGACCCGGGACAGGGGGCAATCAGCCCCAGCATTTT. Residues: CAWRPGTGGNQPQHF.

The rearrangement links TRBV18 to TRBJ2-1, with TRBD2 matching over 12 bases. This CDR3 is built from 15 residues. V was pared by 6 bases and J by 7 bases, with 7 bases of the junction left unmatched. Per germline, CDR1 KGHSH and CDR2 LQKENI. The CDR3 DNA follows: TGTGCCAGCTCCCCCCTAGCGGGAGGGCCGAATGAGCAGTTCTTC. It specifies CASSPLAGGPNEQFF.

The V call is TRBV29-1, the J call TRBJ2-2, with D possibly being TRBD1 (6 bases). The V and J ends lost 6 bases and 5 bases respectively, with 16 bases between them. Germline V gives CDR1 SQVTM, CDR2 ANQGSEA. This CDR3 comprises 14 residues. CDR3 residues: CSVWNRELTGELFF. CDR3 DNA: TGCAGCGTGTGGAACAGGGAGTTGACCGGGGAGCTGTTTTTT.